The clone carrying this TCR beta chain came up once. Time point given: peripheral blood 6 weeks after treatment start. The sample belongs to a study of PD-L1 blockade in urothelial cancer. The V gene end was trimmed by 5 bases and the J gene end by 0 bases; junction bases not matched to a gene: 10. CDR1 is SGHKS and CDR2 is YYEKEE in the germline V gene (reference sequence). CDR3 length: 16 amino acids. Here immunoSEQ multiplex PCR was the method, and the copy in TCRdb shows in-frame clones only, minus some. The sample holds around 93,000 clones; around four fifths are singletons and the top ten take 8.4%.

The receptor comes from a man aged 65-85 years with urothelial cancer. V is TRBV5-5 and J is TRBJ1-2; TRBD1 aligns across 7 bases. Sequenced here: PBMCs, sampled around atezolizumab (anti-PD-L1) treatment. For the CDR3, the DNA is TGTGCCAGCAGATTAGGGACAGCTGAAACTAACTATGGCTACACCTTC. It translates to CASRLGTAETNYGYTF. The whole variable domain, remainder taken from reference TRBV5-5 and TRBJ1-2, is DAGVTQSPTHLIKTRGQQVTLRCSPISGHKSVSWYQQVLGQGPQFIFQYYEKEERGRGNFPDRFSARQFPNYSSELNVNALLLGDSALYLCASRLGTAETNYGYTFGSGTRLTVV.